One sample yielded the 6 T cell receptor beta chains listed below, sequenced in a study of T cell repertoires in cytomegalovirus infection. TCRdb reprocessed the reads via MiXCR and lists one record per CDR3 protein. The table lists approximately 490,000 distinct CDR3 sequences, about 11% of them singletons, with around 9.6% in the top ten. The sequencing input was PBMCs. The receptor set was obtained from a human donor in good health (CMV status not recorded). Some clones in this sample may be carry-over from other donors' samples.

In its sample, this clonotype was seen many times. The rearrangement uses TRBV6-1 and TRBJ1-5; possible D gene TRBD1, 5 bases. Trimming stripped 6 bases from V and 2 bases from J, with 5 bases between. The CDR3 is made up of 12 amino acids. The germline CDR1 and CDR2 sequences are MNHNS and SASEGT. Here the CDR3 DNA reads TGTGCCAGCAGGGGGGGCAATCAGCCCCAGCATTTT. As protein: CASRGGNQPQHF.

This clonotype was recorded at least ten times. The chain combines TRBV7-9 with TRBJ2-5; TRBD1 might be the D (6 bases). Germline V gene sequence: CDR1 SEHNR, CDR2 FQNEAQ (reference sequence). Trimming pared 5 bases from V and 0 bases from J, leaving 13 bases between. This CDR3 is 15 amino acids long. The CDR3 is CASSRTQGYQETQYF. The DNA of the CDR3 is TGTGCCAGCAGCCGAACTCAGGGGTACCAAGAGACCCAGTACTTC. The full variable domain, rest sourced from reference TRBV7-9 and TRBJ2-5, is DTGVSQNPRHKITKRGQNVTFRCDPISEHNRLYWYRQTLGQGPEFLTYFQNEAQLEKSRLLSDRFSAERPKGSFSTLEIQRTEQGDSAMYLCASSRTQGYQETQYFGPGTRLLVL.

This clonotype was found many times. V and J are TRBV12-3 or TRBV12-4 and TRBJ1-1, with a weak D call TRBD1 (6 bases). Between the trimmed V and J ends, which lost 6 bases and 6 bases, there was a span of 14 bases. The CDR3 runs to 13 residues. The CDR3 DNA follows: TGTGCCAGCAGCCTAGGGGGGAAGGCTGAAGCTTTCTTT. It yields the protein CASSLGGKAEAFF.

This clonotype has only a few counts. The J gene is TRBJ2-3, the V gene TRBV28, with 12 bases matching TRBD2. Per the germline V gene, CDR1 is MDHEN and CDR2 is SYDVKM. Unmatched junction bases numbered 3, after V lost 6 bases and J lost 2 bases. The CDR3 covers 15 residues. The CDR3 bases are TGTGCCAGCAGCCCTAGCGGGAGGGCCACAGATACGCAGTATTTT. Translation gives CASSPSGRATDTQYF. The whole variable domain, remainder taken from reference TRBV28 and TRBJ2-3, is DVKVTQSSRYLVKRTGEKVFLECVQDMDHENMFWYRQDPGLGLRLIYFSYDVKMKEKGDIPEGYSVSREKKERFSLILESASTNQTSMYLCASSPSGRATDTQYFGPGTRLTVL.

This clonotype was observed at least ten times. CDR3 amino acids: CASSLPPGDHEQFF. The CDR3 DNA follows: TGTGCCAGCAGTTTGCCCCCCGGGGACCATGAGCAGTTCTTC. The chain has TRBV7-2 and TRBJ2-1; D tentatively fits TRBD1 or TRBD2 (5 bases each). CDR3 length: 14 residues. Germline V gene data show CDR1 as SGHTA and CDR2 as FQGNSA. The ends were cut back, 6 bases at V and 8 bases at J, with 17 bases in the middle.

The J gene is TRBJ1-4, the V gene TRBV20-1; maybe TRBD1 (6 bases). Germline CDR1 reads DFQATT; CDR2 reads SNEGSKA (reference sequence). The CDR3 is 14 residues long. V gave up 2 bases and J gave up 10 bases, with 17 bases separating them. This chain's CDR3 is CSARPRVGGLKLFF. CDR3 bases: TGCAGTGCTAGACCCCGGGTGGGGGGCTTAAAACTGTTTTTT.